This is a list of T cell receptor beta chains from one sample in a study of T cell responses to AZD1222 COVID-19 vaccine. Using immunoSEQ multiplex PCR, the repertoire was profiled, and TCRdb retains in-frame clones only, with some absent. The repertoire holds about 150,000 clones, with 90% as singletons. The specimen comprised peripheral blood, sampled on day 0 of AZD1222 vaccination. The receptors stem from an adult in good health. Both conserved end residues are part of each CDR3. Each record gives: V gene, CDR3 length, CDR3 protein.

TRBV19 14 CASSKWDTTYEQYF
TRBV29-1 13 CSVDGYRGYGYTF
TRBV4-3 15 CASSQDPTENQPQHF
TRBV6-5 15 CASRRDGYSGNTIYF
TRBV9 18 CASSVGVDREISEDEQFF
TRBV12-5 13 CASSGLHYNEQFF
TRBV19 14 CASSSRGRNTEAFF
TRBV6-4 13 CASSDSATGELFF
TRBV29-1 11 CSVEGYNEQFF
TRBV5-4 14 CASSLDYNSYEQYF
TRBV6-5 14 CASRLDSWNYGYTF
TRBV11-3 16 CASRPTGVIVTGELFF
TRBV28 14 CASRGHGGGETQYF
TRBV6-5 15 CASSKQGAAGYEQYF
TRBV4-2 15 CASSQSEGESQPQHF
TRBV9 15 CASSSGTSGGEKLFF
TRBV9 13 CASSVVDTGELFF
TRBV13 14 CASSFGTGLQPQHF
TRBV5-5 18 CAGKTGLTPSSGANVLTF
TRBV15 17 CATRNYLYGPDTDTQYF
TRBV5-5 18 CASSLTLAIQGGSYEQYF
TRBV6-2/TRBV6-3 17 CASSKTSAVGGTGELFF
TRBV6-2/TRBV6-3 17 CASSYSHSGLAKNIQYF
TRBV27 12 CASSFAGHTQYF
TRBV10-3 16 CAIRPGQIKASYEQYF
TRBV15 16 CATSSAPGGHAYEQYF
TRBV7-8 19 CASSLWGKRSVWSNQPQHF
TRBV20-1 14 CSASVRTGGNEQFF
TRBV5-4 15 CASSSPDRSTDTQYF
TRBV25-1 15 CASSELREGNTEAFF
TRBV15 13 CATSRDTYNEQFF